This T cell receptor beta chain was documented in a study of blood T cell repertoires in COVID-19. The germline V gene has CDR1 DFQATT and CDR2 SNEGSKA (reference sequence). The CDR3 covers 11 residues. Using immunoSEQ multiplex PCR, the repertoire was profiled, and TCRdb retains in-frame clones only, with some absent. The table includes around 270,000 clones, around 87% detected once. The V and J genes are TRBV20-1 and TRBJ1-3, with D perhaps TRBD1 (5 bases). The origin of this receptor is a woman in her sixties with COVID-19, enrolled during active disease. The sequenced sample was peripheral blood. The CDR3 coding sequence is TGCAGCACGGGGGGTGGAAACACCATATATTTT. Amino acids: CSTGGGNTIYF.